This T cell receptor beta chain appears in the sequencing data of a study of T cell responses to AZD1222 COVID-19 vaccine (dated by TCRdb to the early 2020s). For the study in its entirety: AZD1222 recipients with second doses at about 4 weeks or about 12 weeks were pooled, because spike-specific TCR depth and breadth did not differ between schedules. Trial participants were enrolled by age into 18-55, 56-69 and 70-plus year subgroups, with about 150, 28 and 57 TCR-sequenced participants respectively. A total of approximately 240 trial participants underwent TCR sequencing, of whom under 220 had received two doses of AZD1222 and some 25 had received two doses of the MenACWY control vaccine.

A word on this clone: The clone's antigen remains unknown. The record has no base qualities; no much larger clone is one base away.

The time point label here, explained by the study, means: baseline before first vaccination. The vaccinee samples were drawn from two UK trials, COV001 and COV002, one of which was a single-blind randomized controlled phase 2/3 trial testing AZD1222 (ChAdOx1 nCoV-19) in healthy adults. For TCRbeta chain sequencing, PBMC samples were collected from trial participants at day 0 and at day 28 after the second dose. Broad study findings and their caveats: Most participants were white British and females outnumbered males, and the authors suggested that clonal diversity may have been underestimated. Reportedly, close to half of the unique spike-specific TCRs recognized epitopes lying outside the regions that are mutated in the B.1.351 and B.1.1.7 variants. After two AZD1222 doses, both the breadth and the depth of spike-specific TCRs were significantly higher than at day 0 and than in MenACWY recipients. Because no day 14 peak-response samples were available, repertoires were characterized only after the peak T cell response. Vaccine-associated CD4 TCRs spanned the whole spike protein, with dominant responses in regions 160-218 and 743-854. Conclusions about previously exposed vaccinees are limited because only six or seven AZD1222 recipients were SARS-CoV-2 seropositive at baseline. In the small 56-69-year group, the increase in depth fell short of significance, most likely because of low power.

The CDR3 holds 16 amino acids from the cysteine to the phenylalanine. The kept DNA is CDR3 alone, 48 bases in frame from the first base. Trimmed from V: 4 bases; trimmed from J: 0 bases; junction bases lacking a gene match: 4. The germline V gene gives CDR1 as MDHEN and CDR2 as SYDVKM. The CDR3 regions of human TCRbeta chains were analyzed by immunosequencing. In the original analysis: Repertoire TCRs were checked for matches against a reference library of SARS-CoV-2-specific TCRs that had been generated using the MIRA antigen-specificity platform. Breadth was defined as the fraction of unique TCRs that were SARS-CoV-2-associated. Depth was defined as the fraction of total T cells that were SARS-CoV-2-associated. Using the MIRA data, each spike-specific TCR was assigned both to the spike region to which the TCR was reactive and to a CD4 or CD8 class. Log10-transformed breadth and depth values were compared by one-way ANOVA with Sidak's multiple comparisons tests. TCRdb retrieved this table from immuneACCESS and kept in-frame rearrangements only. Not all clones are present; in checked studies, unresolved V genes account for under half, and no reason is known for the remainder. D and trimming come from the DNA, and the V and J calls and clone size come from that table. The sample data list around 130,000 clones, and roughly nine tenths of these were observed just once. Jointly, the top ten make up approximately 3% of the sample.

The starting material was peripheral blood, obtained on day 0 of AZD1222 vaccination. This clonotype was obtained from an adult in good health. The V and J segments used are TRBV28 and TRBJ2-7, with TRBD2 identical over 12 junction bases. The bases read TGTGCCAGCAGTTCCGGACTAGCGGGACCCTCCTACGAGCAGTACTTC. Its amino acids are CASSSGLAGPSYEQYF. Joined to the reference TRBV28 and TRBJ2-7 proteins, this CDR3 gives the full variable domain: DVKVTQSSRYLVKRTGEKVFLECVQDMDHENMFWYRQDPGLGLRLIYFSYDVKMKEKGDIPEGYSVSREKKERFSLILESASTNQTSMYLCASSSGLAGPSYEQYFGPGTRLTVT.